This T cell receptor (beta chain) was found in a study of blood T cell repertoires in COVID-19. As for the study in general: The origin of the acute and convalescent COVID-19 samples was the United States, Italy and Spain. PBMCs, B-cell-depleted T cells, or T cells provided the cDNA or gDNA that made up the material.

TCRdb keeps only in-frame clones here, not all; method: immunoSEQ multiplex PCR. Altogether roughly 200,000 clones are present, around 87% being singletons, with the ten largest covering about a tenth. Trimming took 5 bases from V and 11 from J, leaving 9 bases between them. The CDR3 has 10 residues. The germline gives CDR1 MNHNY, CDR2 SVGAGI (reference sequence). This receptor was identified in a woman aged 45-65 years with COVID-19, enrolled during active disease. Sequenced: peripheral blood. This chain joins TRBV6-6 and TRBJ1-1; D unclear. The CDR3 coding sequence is TGTGCCAGCAGTCCGGGCGGGGCTTTCTTT. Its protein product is CASSPGGAFF.